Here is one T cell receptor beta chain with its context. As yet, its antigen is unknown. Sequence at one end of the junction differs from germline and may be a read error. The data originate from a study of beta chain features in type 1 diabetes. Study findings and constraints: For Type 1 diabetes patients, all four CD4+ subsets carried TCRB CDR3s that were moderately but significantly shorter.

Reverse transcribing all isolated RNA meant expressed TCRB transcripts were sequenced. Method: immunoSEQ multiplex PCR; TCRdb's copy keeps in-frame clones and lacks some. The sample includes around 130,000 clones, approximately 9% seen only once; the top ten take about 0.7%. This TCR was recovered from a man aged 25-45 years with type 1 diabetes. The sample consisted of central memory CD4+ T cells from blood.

CDR3 protein: CASSLNPGDTQYF. The DNA of the CDR3 is TGTGCTAGCAGCTTAAACCCAGGAGATACGCAGTATTTT. The rearrangement links TRBV7-7 to TRBJ2-3; D is uncertain. Germline CDR1 is SSHAT and CDR2 is FNYEAQ (reference sequence). This CDR3 is 13 amino acids long.